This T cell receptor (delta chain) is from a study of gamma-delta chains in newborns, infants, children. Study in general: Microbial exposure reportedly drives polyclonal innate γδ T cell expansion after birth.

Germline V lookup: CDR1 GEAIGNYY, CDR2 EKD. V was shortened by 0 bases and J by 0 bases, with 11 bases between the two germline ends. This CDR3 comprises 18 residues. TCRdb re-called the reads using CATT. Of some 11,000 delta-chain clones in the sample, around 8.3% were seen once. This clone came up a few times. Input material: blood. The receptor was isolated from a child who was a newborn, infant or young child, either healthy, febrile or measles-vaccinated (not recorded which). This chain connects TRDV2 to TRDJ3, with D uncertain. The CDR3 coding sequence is TGTGCCTGTGACACCGTGGGTGAAAGCTCCTGGGACACCCGACAGATGTTTTTC. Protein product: CACDTVGESSWDTRQMFF.